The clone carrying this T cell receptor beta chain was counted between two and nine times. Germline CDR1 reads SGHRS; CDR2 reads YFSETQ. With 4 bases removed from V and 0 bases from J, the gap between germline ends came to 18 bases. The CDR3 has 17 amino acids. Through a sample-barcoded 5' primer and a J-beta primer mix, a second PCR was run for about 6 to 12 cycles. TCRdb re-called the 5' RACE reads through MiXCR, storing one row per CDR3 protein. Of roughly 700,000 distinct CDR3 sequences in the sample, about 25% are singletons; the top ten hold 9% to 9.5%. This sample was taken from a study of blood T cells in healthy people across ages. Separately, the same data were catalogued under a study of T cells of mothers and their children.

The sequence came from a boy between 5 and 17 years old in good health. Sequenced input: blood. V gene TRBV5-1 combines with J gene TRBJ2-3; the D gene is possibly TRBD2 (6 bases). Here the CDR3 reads CASSLRDFHSSTDTQYF. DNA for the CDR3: TGCGCCAGCAGCCTCCGGGACTTCCATTCTAGCACAGATACGCAGTATTTT.